This is a list of T cell receptor beta chains from one sample in a study of PD-L1 blockade in urothelial cancer. Profiled with immunoSEQ multiplex PCR; TCRdb holds only in-frame clones, not every one. In the table there are 35,000 to 55,000 clones, 88% of which are singletons. Here the sequenced sample was PBMCs, taken around atezolizumab (anti-PD-L1) treatment. The receptors were gathered from a woman in her sixties with urothelial cancer. Both conserved end residues are part of each CDR3. The D gene is left open where the match is weak. The listing skips clone size in some rows; elsewhere it reads once, few, many or a size class.

d_call j_call v_call clone_size cdr3_nt cdr3_aa
NA TRBJ2-7 TRBV15 once TGTGCCACCAGCAGAAGGGGCCTCGAGCAGTACTTC CATSRRGLEQYF
NA TRBJ2-7 TRBV5-1 NA TGCGCCAGCAGCCCTAACCGTGATGAGTACGAGCAGTACTTC CASSPNRDEYEQYF
NA TRBJ1-4 TRBV13 NA TGTGCCAGCAGACCGTTCTCAGGGGATGGGAAACTGTTTTTT CASRPFSGDGKLFF
NA TRBJ1-1 TRBV18 NA TGTGCCAGCTCCTGGACTGGGGAGATGAACACTGAAGCTTTCTTT CASSWTGEMNTEAFF
NA TRBJ2-1 TRBV21-1 NA TGTGCCAGACTTACCGGGACTAGCGGGAGGAATGAGCAGTTCTTC CARLTGTSGRNEQFF
NA TRBJ2-2 TRBV9 once TGTGCCAGCAGCGTAACCTGGACTGGCACCGGGGAGCTGTTTTTT CASSVTWTGTGELFF
NA TRBJ2-2 TRBV28 once TGTGCCAGCAGTTTCAGTTCCGGGAAAATGACCGGGGAGCTGTTTTTT CASSFSSGKMTGELFF
NA TRBJ1-2 TRBV18 NA TGTGCCAGCTCGCCCGATCTATCGGGAAAGGACGGCTACACCTTC CASSPDLSGKDGYTF
NA TRBJ2-1 TRBV6-5 once TGTGCCAGCAGTTACTCGAGGACTACCATCAATGAGCAGTTCTTC CASSYSRTTINEQFF
TRBD1 TRBJ2-7 TRBV6-5 NA TGTGCCAGCAGTTTCCAGACAGGGGAAGGCTACGAGCAGTACTTC CASSFQTGEGYEQYF
TRBD2 TRBJ2-7 TRBV29-1 NA TGCAGCGTTGAGTATCTAGCGGGGTTCTCCTACGAGCAGTACTTC CSVEYLAGFSYEQYF
TRBD2 TRBJ2-7 TRBV13 NA TGTGCCAGCAGCCCGGACGGGCCTAGGGAGGGTCCCTCCTACGAGCAGTACTTC CASSPDGPREGPSYEQYF
TRBD1 TRBJ2-1 TRBV29-1 NA TGCAGCGTCAAACAGGGGAGCAATGAGCAGTTCTTC CSVKQGSNEQFF
NA TRBJ1-4 TRBV27 NA TGTGCCAGCAGTCCCAGTCCAGCAACTAATGAAAAACTGTTTTTT CASSPSPATNEKLFF
NA TRBJ1-6 TRBV4-2 NA TGTGCCAGCAGCAAACAGAGCTCCTATAATTCACCCCTCCACTTT CASSKQSSYNSPLHF
NA TRBJ1-3 TRBV6-5 once TGTGCCAGCAGTTACTCAGGGGGTACTGGAAACACCATATATTTT CASSYSGGTGNTIYF
TRBD1 TRBJ1-4 TRBV5-4 NA TGTGCCAGCAGCTCGGTACCCGGGACAGGGCGTGAAAAACTGTTTTTT CASSSVPGTGREKLFF
TRBD2 TRBJ2-2 TRBV29-1 NA TGCAGCGTTGGTGAGGTAGCGGGGGCCGGGGAGCTGTTTTTT CSVGEVAGAGELFF
NA TRBJ1-2 TRBV19 once TGTGCCAGTAGTAAGACGGGGGGCATTTATGGCTACACCTTC CASSKTGGIYGYTF
NA TRBJ2-3 TRBV5-1 NA TGCGCCAGCAGCTTGCTGCCCGGGGAAGATACGCAGTATTTT CASSLLPGEDTQYF
NA TRBJ2-5 TRBV28 NA TGTGCCAGCAGTGGGGGGTCCGGGACCCAGTACTTC CASSGGSGTQYF
TRBD2 TRBJ2-2 TRBV4-3 NA TGCGCCAGCAGCCAAGCAAGGGAGCGGGGGGTTATCGGGGAGCTGTTTTTT CASSQARERGVIGELFF
NA TRBJ1-5 TRBV19 NA TGTGCCAGTAGTATAGATCACTCCAGGGGCCCCCAGCATTTT CASSIDHSRGPQHF
TRBD2 TRBJ2-1 TRBV30 NA TGTGCCCCCCCCACCGGGAGGTACAACAATGAGCAGTTCTTC CAPPTGRYNNEQFF
TRBD2 TRBJ2-2 TRBV4-1 NA TGCGCCAGCAGCCAAAGAGCGGGGGGCCTCGCGAACACCGGGGAGCTGTTTTTT CASSQRAGGLANTGELFF
NA TRBJ2-1 TRBV27 NA TGTGCCAGCAGTTTACAGGGGCCCTACAATGAGCAGTTCTTC CASSLQGPYNEQFF
TRBD2 TRBJ2-7 TRBV7-2 NA TGTGCCAGCAGCGGCAATACTAGCGCCTCCTACGAGCAGTACTTC CASSGNTSASYEQYF
TRBD1 TRBJ2-7 TRBV4-3 NA TGCGCCAGCAGCCAGACAGGGGGGTGGGCGGACGAGCAGTACTTC CASSQTGGWADEQYF
NA TRBJ1-1 TRBV5-4 NA TGTGCCAGCAGCTTGGACAGGGCCCCTGAAGCTTTCTTT CASSLDRAPEAFF
NA TRBJ1-5 TRBV2 NA TGTGCCAGCTGCGACTCCTTTCCCGGGACTATTAAGGATCAGCCCCAGCATTTT CASCDSFPGTIKDQPQHF
NA TRBJ2-6 TRBV19 NA TGTGCCAGTAGTACCCTTCAGGCAGGTGGGGCCAACGTCCTGACTTTC CASSTLQAGGANVLTF
TRBD1 TRBJ2-7 TRBV28 NA TGTGCCAGCAGTTTTAATAGACAGGGGAACGAGCAGTACTTC CASSFNRQGNEQYF
TRBD1 TRBJ2-1 TRBV7-6 NA TGTGCCAGCAGCTCCCGACCGCTCAGGGGGAATGAGCAGTTCTTC CASSSRPLRGNEQFF
TRBD1 TRBJ1-2 TRBV7-9 NA TGTGCCAGCATCGAGACAGGGGATGGCTACACCTTC CASIETGDGYTF
TRBD1 TRBJ2-5 TRBV5-4 NA TGTGCCAGCAGCTTGGACAGGGGGGAGACCCAGTACTTC CASSLDRGETQYF
NA TRBJ1-5 TRBV9 NA TGTGCCTGGGCTAAGGCCCCACGTTTT CAWAKAPRF
NA TRBJ2-3 TRBV18 NA TGTGCCAGCTCATCTAGACCTAGCACAGATACGCAGTATTTT CASSSRPSTDTQYF
NA TRBJ1-5 TRBV28 NA TGTGCCAGCAGGGAGGGTCCTCAGCCCCAGCATTTT CASREGPQPQHF
NA TRBJ2-2 TRBV9 NA TGTGCCAGCAGCGTAGGTTATAACACCGGGGAGCTGTTTTTT CASSVGYNTGELFF
TRBD2 TRBJ2-1 TRBV6-6 NA TGTGCCAGCAGCCACATGGGGGGGGTAACCTACAATGAGCAGTTCTTC CASSHMGGVTYNEQFF
TRBD1 TRBJ2-7 TRBV9 NA TGTGCCAGCAGCGTAGGGGGGACAGTAAACTACGAGCAGTACTTC CASSVGGTVNYEQYF
NA TRBJ2-7 TRBV7-2 NA TGTGCCAGCAGCTTGAATCACAGGGGAGGCTACGAGCAGTACTTC CASSLNHRGGYEQYF
NA TRBJ2-7 TRBV19 NA TGTGCCAGTAGTGAACAGGGTGGATCCTACGAGCAGTACTTC CASSEQGGSYEQYF
NA TRBJ2-7 TRBV27 NA TGTGCCAGCAGCCCCGGGAGCCAGAGGTTCTACGAGCAGTACTTC CASSPGSQRFYEQYF
TRBD2 TRBJ2-1 TRBV11-3 once TGTGCCAGCAGCTTAGCCTTGGCGGGAGTCAATGAGCAGTTCTTC CASSLALAGVNEQFF
NA TRBJ2-1 TRBV2 few TGTGCCAGCAGTGCCTGGCAGGGGAAACTCGGTGAGCAGTTCTTC CASSAWQGKLGEQFF
NA TRBJ1-3 TRBV4-3 once TGCGCCAGCAGCCCCACCCACAGAGCCGGAAACACCATATATTTT CASSPTHRAGNTIYF
TRBD1 TRBJ2-6 TRBV14 NA TGTGCCAGCAGCCAAGTATCAAGGACAGGGTCGTCTGGGGCCAACGTCCTGACTTTC CASSQVSRTGSSGANVLTF
TRBD1 TRBJ2-7 TRBV19 NA TGTGCCAGTAGTATTGGAACAGGGGCTCCAATCGAGCAGTACTTC CASSIGTGAPIEQYF
NA TRBJ2-1 TRBV2 NA TGTGCCAGCAGTGGGTCCTACCAGACATCCGGTGAGCAGTTCTTC CASSGSYQTSGEQFF
TRBD2 TRBJ2-3 TRBV10-3 NA TGTGCCATCAGTGGGACTAGCGGAGTCCCCGATACGCAGTATTTT CAISGTSGVPDTQYF